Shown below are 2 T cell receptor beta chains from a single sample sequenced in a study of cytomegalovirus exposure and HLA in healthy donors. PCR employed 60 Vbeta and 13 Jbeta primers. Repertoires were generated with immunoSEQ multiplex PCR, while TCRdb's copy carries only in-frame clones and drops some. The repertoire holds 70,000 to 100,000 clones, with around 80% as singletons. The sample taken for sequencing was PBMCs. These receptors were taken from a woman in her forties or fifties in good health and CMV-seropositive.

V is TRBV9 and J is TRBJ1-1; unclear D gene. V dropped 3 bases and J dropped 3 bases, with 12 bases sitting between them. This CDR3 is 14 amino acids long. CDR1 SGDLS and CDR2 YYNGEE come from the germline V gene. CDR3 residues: CASSAAGEDTEAFF. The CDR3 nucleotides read TGTGCCAGCAGCGCTGCGGGCGAGGACACTGAAGCTTTCTTT.

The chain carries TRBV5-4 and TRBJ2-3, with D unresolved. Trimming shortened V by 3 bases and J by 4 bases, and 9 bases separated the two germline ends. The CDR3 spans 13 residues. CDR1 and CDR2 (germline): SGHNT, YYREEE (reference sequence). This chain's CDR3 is CASSSPRADTQYF. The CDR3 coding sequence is TGTGCCAGCAGCTCCCCCCGCGCAGATACGCAGTATTTT.